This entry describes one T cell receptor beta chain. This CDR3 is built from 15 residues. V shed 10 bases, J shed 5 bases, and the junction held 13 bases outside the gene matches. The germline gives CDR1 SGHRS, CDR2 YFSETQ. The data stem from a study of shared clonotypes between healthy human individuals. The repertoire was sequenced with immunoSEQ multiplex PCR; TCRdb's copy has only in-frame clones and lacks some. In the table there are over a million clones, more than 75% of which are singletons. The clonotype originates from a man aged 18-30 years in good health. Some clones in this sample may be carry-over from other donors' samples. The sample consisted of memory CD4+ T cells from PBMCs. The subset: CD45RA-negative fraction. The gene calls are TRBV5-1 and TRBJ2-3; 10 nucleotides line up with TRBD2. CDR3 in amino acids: CASTPLAGDGDTQYF. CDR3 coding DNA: TGCGCCTCAACCCCCCTAGCGGGAGATGGAGATACGCAGTATTTT.